These 14 T cell receptor beta chains share one sample of origin, sequenced in a study of CD8+CD57+ T cells in acquired aplastic anemia. In patients chosen for sequencing, flow cytometry had shown CD8+CD57+ cell expansion. It was genomic DNA that served as the template for profiling TCR beta VDJ and CDR3. MiXCR was run by TCRdb on the reads, yielding one entry per CDR3 protein. This table holds 150,000 to 200,000 distinct CDR3 sequences, less than 60% found once. The specimen was sorted CD4+, CD8+, or CD8+CD57+ T cells (not recorded which) from PBMCs. The receptors were sampled from a human donor with aplastic anemia.

In its sample, this clonotype was seen once. The junction shows a germline mismatch at one end, possibly a read error. The chain employs TRBV5-1 and TRBJ2-7; D is perhaps TRBD2 (8 bases). The CDR3 runs to 16 residues. The germline CDR1 and CDR2 sequences are SGHRS and YFSETQ. CDR3 region: CASSRGGTASSYKQYF. The CDR3 DNA sequence: TGCGCCAGCAGCCGGGGGGGGACAGCTAGCTCCTACAAGCAGTACTTC.

CDR3 DNA sequence: TGTGCCAGCAGTTTGGGGGGTCCCACCCTAGATACGCAGTATTTT. It yields the protein CASSLGGPTLDTQYF. This chain uses TRBV28 with TRBJ2-3; D may be TRBD2 (6 bases). Germline values: CDR1 MDHEN, CDR2 SYDVKM. There are 15 residues in the CDR3. V was shortened by 3 bases and J by 5 bases, with 15 bases between the two germline ends.

The chain joins TRBV11-1 to TRBJ2-5; TRBD1 matches at 7 bases. Germline trimming cut 5 bases from V and 3 bases from J; bases unmatched to any gene: 15. The CDR3 consists of 17 residues. CDR1 and CDR2 from the germline V gene are SGHAT and FQDESV (reference sequence). The CDR3 protein is CASSPTQDRQRKETQYF. The DNA of the CDR3 is TGTGCCAGCAGCCCAACCCAGGACAGGCAGAGGAAAGAGACCCAGTACTTC.

A few counts support this clonotype. Germline and junction disagree at one end, which may indicate a read error. This sequence joins TRBV7-7 and TRBJ2-1, with a tentative D call TRBD1 (5 bases). The germline V gene encodes CDR1 SSHAT and CDR2 FNYEAQ (reference sequence). This CDR3 region has 15 residues. The chain's CDR3 is CASSLGRAAYNEQFF. Here the CDR3 DNA reads TGTGCTAGCAGCTTAGGCAGGGCTGCCTACAATGAGCAGTTCTTC.

The chain links TRBV6-4 to TRBJ2-5; D unclear. Germline lookup yields CDR1 MRHNA and CDR2 SNTAGT. The CDR3 is 13 amino acids. V was trimmed by 2 bases and J by 4 bases, leaving 8 bases between them. The DNA for the CDR3 is TGTGCCAGCAGTGACAGGCTCGGAGAGACCCAGTACTTC. Residues: CASSDRLGETQYF.

This clonotype was counted at least ten times. The chain links TRBV9 to TRBJ2-3; TRBD2 matches 7 bases. The germline gives CDR1 SGDLS, CDR2 YYNGEE. The trim removed 6 bases at V and 6 bases at J, leaving 10 bases unmatched. The CDR3 runs 14 residues. The CDR3 coding sequence is TGTGCCAGCACCTCCGGGACTACCTTTGATACGCAGTATTTT. Translated: CASTSGTTFDTQYF.

The chain combines TRBV20-1 with TRBJ2-5; 9 positions match TRBD2. The CDR3 consists of 17 residues. V gave up 3 bases and J gave up 2 bases; unmatched junction bases: 13. In germline, CDR1 is DFQATT, CDR2 SNEGSKA (reference sequence). DNA of the CDR3: TGCAGTGCTAGCGGACCATCAGGGACTAGCAGTCAAGAGACCCAGTACTTC. It specifies CSASGPSGTSSQETQYF.

This clonotype was picked up many times. In nucleotides, the CDR3 is TGTGCCAGCAGCTTAGGGGCGAGAGAAACCGGGGAGCTGTTTTTT. As protein: CASSLGARETGELFF. The rearrangement uses TRBV11-2 and TRBJ2-2; no clear D gene. Trimming shortened V by 1 base and J by 5 bases, and 11 bases separated the two germline ends. CDR3 length equals 15 residues. Germline-derived CDR1 and CDR2 are SGHAT and FQNNGV.

CDR3 protein: CASRDSTNYGYTF. For the CDR3, the DNA is TGTGCCAGCAGGGACAGTACTAACTATGGCTACACCTTC. The V gene is TRBV2, the J gene TRBJ1-2, with D tentatively TRBD1 (6 bases). Germline V CDR1 and CDR2: SNHLY, FYNNEI. Trimming took off 6 bases at V and 0 bases at J, with 8 bases between the two ends. The length of the CDR3 is 13 residues.

The chain combines TRBV5-1 with TRBJ1-3; 9 positions agree with TRBD1. CDR3 size: 15 residues. CDR1 SGHRS and CDR2 YFSETQ come from the germline V gene. Germline trimming cut 2 bases from V and 3 bases from J; bases unmatched to any gene: 3. CDR3 bases: TGCGCCAGCAGCTTCGGGACAGGGTATGGAAACACCATATATTTT. Translation: CASSFGTGYGNTIYF.

As for this clonotype: A single base separates this from a much larger clone, so it may be a read error. The rearrangement joins TRBV6-1 to TRBJ1-2, with unresolved D. CDR3 length equals 15 residues. CDR1 and CDR2 from the germline V gene are MNHNS and SASEGT. Trimming took 3 bases from V and 7 from J, leaving 18 bases between them. The CDR3 DNA is TGTGCCAGCAGTGACCTCGGACCGGGGAAGTCTGGCTACACCTTC. The encoded protein is CASSDLGPGKSGYTF.

This clonotype was observed at least ten times. This chain links TRBV20-1 with TRBJ2-7; D uncertain. V lost 4 bases, J lost 2 bases, and 9 bases lay in between. The V gene's germline CDR1 is DFQATT and CDR2 SNEGSKA (reference sequence). The CDR3 has 12 residues. DNA for the CDR3: TGCAGTGCTAATGGGGTCGCCTACGAGCAGTACTTC. It translates to CSANGVAYEQYF.

This chain uses TRBV7-2 with TRBJ2-5; 9 nucleotides line up with TRBD1. Germline V gene sequence: CDR1 SGHTA, CDR2 FQGNSA. This CDR3 has 15 residues. V shed 5 bases, J shed 5 bases, and the junction held 9 bases outside the gene matches. The CDR3 DNA reads as TGTGCCAGCAGCGGGGGGACAGGGAGTCGGGAGACCCAGTACTTC. Translated, it gives CASSGGTGSRETQYF.

The genes are TRBV2 and TRBJ1-2, with 7 bases aligning to TRBD1. Germline V CDR1 and CDR2: SNHLY, FYNNEI. This CDR3 has 13 amino acids. With V trimmed by 2 bases and J by 6 bases, 3 bases remained unmatched. The CDR3 coding sequence is TGTGCCAGCAGTGAAAGGCAGGGGGATGGCTACACCTTC. As protein: CASSERQGDGYTF. The full variable domain, in which reference TRBV2 and TRBJ1-2 provide the parts outside the CDR3, is EPEVTQTPSHQVTQMGQEVILRCVPISNHLYFYWYRQILGQKVEFLVSFYNNEISEKSEIFDDQFSVERPDGSNFTLKIRSTKLEDSAMYFCASSERQGDGYTFGSGTRLTVV.